The 8 T cell receptor beta chains below were found in one sample sequenced in a study of shared clonotypes between healthy human individuals. Here immunoSEQ multiplex PCR was the method, and the copy in TCRdb shows in-frame clones only, minus some. The sample lists about 1.1 million clones; approximately 80% were seen once. Sample: memory CD4+ T cells from PBMCs. Regarding subset: CD45RA-negative fraction. These receptors were collected from a man between 18 and 29 years old in good health. Some clones in this sample may be carry-over from other donors' samples.

This chain links TRBV2 with TRBJ2-1; a weak D match, TRBD2 (5 bases). Trimming left V 4 bases short and J 6 bases short, with 13 bases between. CDR3 length equals 14 residues. The germline V gene encodes CDR1 SNHLY and CDR2 FYNNEI. CDR3 protein: CASSGAQRGNEQFF. CDR3 sequence (DNA): TGTGCCAGCAGTGGGGCCCAACGGGGCAATGAGCAGTTCTTC.

As DNA, the CDR3 is TGTGCCAGCAGCTTATCGGCAGGCTCCTACAATGAGCAGTTCTTC. Its protein product is CASSLSAGSYNEQFF. The rearrangement links TRBV7-2 to TRBJ2-1; unclear D gene. Trimming removed 2 bases at V and 0 bases at J, with 8 bases between. Per the germline V gene, CDR1 is SGHTA and CDR2 is FQGNSA. The CDR3 is 15 amino acids.

As regards this clone: The conserved final phenylalanine or tryptophan is absent from the CDR3, which likely points to a read error. The DNA is left out, because the CDR3 cannot be placed on it with certainty; the CDR3 is given as TCRdb lists it. The chain joins TRBV11-2 to TRBJ2-7; the D call of TRBD1 is as the table states it, not checked on the DNA. The CDR3 has 13 residues if both end residues are counted. Germline V lookup: CDR1 SGHAT, CDR2 FQNNGV. The CDR3 is CASSPGTRQARSH.

The chain uses TRBV6-1 and TRBJ2-7; the match to TRBD1 covers 10 bases. CDR3 size: 14 residues. V was clipped by 6 bases and J by 2 bases; unmatched bases: 4. Germline lookup yields CDR1 MNHNS and CDR2 SASEGT. The CDR3 DNA is TGTGCCAGCAGCCGGGACAGGGGAACCTACGAGCAGTACTTC. Its translation: CASSRDRGTYEQYF.

The rearrangement joins TRBV5-4 to TRBJ1-2; tentatively, D is TRBD1 (6 bases). Germline assignment: CDR1 SGHNT and CDR2 YYREEE (reference sequence). The CDR3 totals 14 residues. V lost 6 bases and J 4 bases, leaving 16 bases between the germline ends. The CDR3 spells CASTTGRQFYGYTF. The CDR3 region has the DNA TGTGCCAGCACCACAGGGAGACAGTTCTATGGCTACACCTTC.

The chain combines TRBV27 with TRBJ1-2, with D unclear. CDR3 size: 12 residues. Trimming took off 6 bases at V and 6 bases at J, with 11 bases between the two ends. Germline V gene sequence: CDR1 MNHEY, CDR2 SMNVEV (reference sequence). The DNA for the CDR3 is TGTGCCAGCAGCAAGGGTCTGGATGGCTACACCTTC. Residues: CASSKGLDGYTF.

J is TRBJ1-5 and V is TRBV7-2, with D possibly TRBD1 on 5 matching bases. This CDR3 contains 13 residues. Germline V CDR1 and CDR2: SGHTA, FQGNSA. Trimming took off 5 bases at V and 7 bases at J, with 12 bases between the two ends. CDR3 DNA: TGTGCCAGCAGCCTACGGACAACCCAGCCCCAGCATTTT. This sequence encodes CASSLRTTQPQHF.

The V gene is TRBV19, the J gene TRBJ2-7; 13 nucleotides agree with TRBD2. J was trimmed by 4 bases and V by 2 bases; bases with no gene match: 14. Germline CDR1 reads LNHDA; CDR2 reads SQIVND (reference sequence). The CDR3 is made up of 19 amino acids. The CDR3: CASSIPRLAGGLTRYEQYF. CDR3 bases: TGTGCCAGTAGTATACCCCGACTAGCGGGAGGCCTCACTCGTTACGAGCAGTACTTC.